The following is a TCR beta chain sequence with its context. In the authors' workflow: Nucleated cell counts were estimated from reference gene primer amplification. TCRdb keeps only in-frame clones here, not all; method: immunoSEQ multiplex PCR. V and J calls and clone size follow that table, whereas D and trimming were derived from the DNA. Here the sample spans a few hundred thousand clones, roughly 85% being singletons. V shed 6 bases and J shed 2 bases, with 19 bases lying between them. This CDR3 is built from 16 residues. CDR1 is ENHRY, CDR2 SYGVKD, per germline. The data derive from a study of blood T cell repertoires in COVID-19. Across the study: The United States, Italy and Spain provided the acute and convalescent COVID-19 samples. T cells, B-cell-depleted T cells, or PBMCs supplied cDNA or gDNA.

This chain links TRBV10-3 with TRBJ1-1, with TRBD1 as a possible D gene (6 bases). The TCR comes from a woman in her seventies with acute or convalescent COVID-19. Sequencing was performed on peripheral blood. The CDR3 DNA sequence: TGTGCCATCAGCCCAACGGCCGGACAGACCAACACTGAAGCTTTCTTT. It specifies CAISPTAGQTNTEAFF.